This T cell receptor beta chain was sequenced for a study of cytomegalovirus exposure and HLA in healthy donors. Whole-study context: In an early release, HLA-typed donors contributed tens of millions of unique TCR sequences. In terms of ancestry, the Caucasian-associated cluster contained roughly 81% of the roughly 400 genotyped donors. General study findings and limits: From TCR beta sequences, most subjects' HLA-A and HLA-B alleles were reportedly predicted accurately.

Trimming at V came to 4 bases and at J to 5 bases, leaving 3 bases not matched to a gene. Germline values: CDR1 SGHRS, CDR2 YFSETQ. The length of the CDR3 is 15 residues. PCR used 60 Vbeta primers and 13 Jbeta primers. Profiled with immunoSEQ multiplex PCR; TCRdb holds only in-frame clones, not every one. The sample carries around 200,000 clones, 70% to 80% recorded once. Comments on this clone: Its specificity is not known.

The chain couples TRBV5-1 to TRBJ2-1; 13 nucleotides agree with TRBD2. The specimen sequenced was PBMCs. The TCR comes from a woman aged 55-75 years in good health and CMV-seropositive. The CDR3 sequence is CASSRLAGGNNEQFF. In DNA, the CDR3 is TGCGCCAGCAGCCGACTAGCGGGAGGCAACAATGAGCAGTTCTTC.